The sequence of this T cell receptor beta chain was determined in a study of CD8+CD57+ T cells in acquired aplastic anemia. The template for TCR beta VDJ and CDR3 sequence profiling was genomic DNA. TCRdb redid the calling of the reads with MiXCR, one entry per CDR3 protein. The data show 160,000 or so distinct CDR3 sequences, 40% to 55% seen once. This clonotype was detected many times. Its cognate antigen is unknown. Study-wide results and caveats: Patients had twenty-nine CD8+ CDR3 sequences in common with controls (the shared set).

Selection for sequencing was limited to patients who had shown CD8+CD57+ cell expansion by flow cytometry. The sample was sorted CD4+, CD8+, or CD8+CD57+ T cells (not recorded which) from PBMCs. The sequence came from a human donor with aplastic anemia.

The CDR3 nucleotides are TGTGCCAGCGGCCAAGGGGACACAGATACGCAGTATTTT. It encodes CASGQGDTDTQYF. J is TRBJ2-3 and V is TRBV12-3 or TRBV12-4, with D perhaps matching TRBD1 (5 bases). The CDR3 covers 13 residues. Trimming pared 8 bases from V and 2 bases from J, leaving 11 bases between.